Listed here is a single TCR beta chain. Its cognate antigen is unknown. Germline V gene data show CDR1 as SEHNR and CDR2 as FQNEAQ (reference sequence). CDR3 size: 14 residues. V lost 1 base, J lost 7 bases, and 13 bases lay in between. This entry is derived from a study of T cells in Graves' hyperthyroidism and ophthalmopathy. Study results and limitations: Blood also showed most of the thyroid clonotypes that were expanded above 0.001.

Diagnosis of hyperthyroidism was new in patients aged 18 to 65, and its duration was under 2 months. Exclusion of a patient resulted from uncontrolled infection, other autoimmune disease, pregnancy or lactation. This sample holds PBMCs from roughly 10 ml fresh peripheral blood. Using RNA transcripts as the source, TCR beta CDR3 regions were amplified. A set of HTBI primers served as the primers for a first-round RT-PCR of the TCR CDR3. TCRdb re-called the multiplex PCR reads through MiXCR, storing one row per CDR3 protein. This table has 300,000 to 400,000 distinct CDR3 sequences, approximately 14% appearing once.

The sequencing sample was made of blood. The V call is TRBV7-9, the J call TRBJ2-5; perhaps TRBD2 as D (5 bases). The receptor's source is a woman aged 25-40 years with Graves' hyperthyroidism. CDR3 DNA sequence: TGTGCCAGCAGCTTAGGAGGCCCCGAGGGGACCCAGTACTTC. It is translated as CASSLGGPEGTQYF. Full variable domain (remainder filled in from reference TRBV7-9 and TRBJ2-5): DTGVSQNPRHKITKRGQNVTFRCDPISEHNRLYWYRQTLGQGPEFLTYFQNEAQLEKSRLLSDRFSAERPKGSFSTLEIQRTEQGDSAMYLCASSLGGPEGTQYFGPGTRLLVL.